This T cell receptor (beta chain) emerged from a study of Tregs in tolerant kidney transplant recipients (dated by TCRdb to between 2019 and 2020). In terms of the full investigation: The transplants used related donors along with nonmyeloablative bone marrow transplantation, and in the human trials mixed chimerism was transient. The study used TCRbeta sequencing to identify donor-specific regulatory T cells before combined kidney and bone marrow transplantation, then tracked those cells after transplant.

After removal of 5 bases from V and 7 bases from J, the junction retains 9 bases not matched to a gene. The CDR3 starts with the cysteine, ends with the phenylalanine, and has 16 residues. The DNA has 39 bases, all within the CDR3, and is read from base 1. CDR1 and CDR2 are drawn from the germline V gene: SGHVS, FQNEAQ. For TCRbeta CDR3 sequencing, genomic DNA was extracted from sorted cells using the QIAGEN DNeasy Blood and Tissue Kit. High-throughput TCRbeta CDR3 sequencing, which included PCR amplification with bias correction and internal controls, was done commercially through immunoSEQ. In the source study's methods: Unique productive TCRbeta sequences were defined by CDR3 nucleotide sequence where primers matched, and otherwise by CDR3 amino acid sequence together with Vbeta and Jbeta genes. A sequence was defined as donor-reactive if the sequence was expanded at least 5-fold in CFSE-low cells compared with unstimulated cells and had a frequency of at least 0.01% in CFSE-low cells. Repertoire divergence was quantified by Jensen-Shannon divergence using the top 100 TCRbeta sequences ranked by frequency. For samples with multiple sequencing runs, sorting error was corrected separately for each run before the runs were pooled. The clones in this table, taken by TCRdb from immuneACCESS, are in-frame only. Not every clone is retained; where verified, under half of the shortfall comes from an unresolved V gene, and the cause of the rest is unknown. V and J calls and clone size are copied from that table; D and trimming were computed from the DNA. The sample's clone listing holds roughly 2,000 clones. About a sixth of the sample is in the top ten clones.

What this sample's time point label stands for: blood sample drawn before combined kidney and bone marrow transplant. For bulk CFSE mixed lymphocyte reactions, CFSE-labeled recipient PBMCs were cocultured for approximately six days with irradiated donor PBMCs and were then stained for CD3/CD4/CD8 and FACS-sorted. 4 combined kidney and bone marrow transplant recipients from the ITN036ST trial were included as patients, and samples were available only from these trial subjects. Healthy control blood was processed to PBMCs with a Ficoll density gradient and then cryopreserved, whereas patient PBMCs were collected both before and after transplant. Overall study outcomes, separate from this receptor: For some patients, the PCR primers changed as time went on, which meant samples from those patients could not be compared with one another at the nucleotide level. Biological reproducibility was not examined directly, but technical replication error appeared to be minimal. The study was constrained by small patient numbers, and validation of the findings is required in larger populations and under other immunosuppression protocols. Expanding Tregs with activated donor B cells appeared to identify the most biologically relevant and donor-specific TCRbeta repertoire. In tolerant patients, donor-specific Tregs expanded more than Tregs overall, which suggests antigen-driven rather than nonspecific expansion.

This clone is medium-sized (0.01 to 0.1%) on the basis of its frequency; no count is available. This receptor's antigen is unknown. The read comes to an end 3 residues before the CDR3 does, leaving the germline J gene to fill in the end. The clonotype comes from a human patient who received a combined kidney and bone marrow transplant. The sequencing used CD4+ T cells from blood cultured with allogeneic cells, collected before the transplant. This receptor chain uses TRBV7-8 and TRBJ2-2, and 11 junction bases match TRBD2. The CDR3 DNA, read in part, is TGTGCCAGCAGCACCATAGCGGGGGGGTACGTCGGGGAG. Its translation is CASSTIAGGYVGE. The whole CDR3 protein reads CASSTIAGGYVGELFF. Reference TRBV7-8 and TRBJ2-2 proteins supply the regions before and after the CDR3; the full variable domain is: GAGVSQSPRYKVAKRGQDVALRCDPISGHVSLFWYQQALGQGPEFLTYFQNEAQLDKSGLPSDRFFAERPEGSVSTLKIQRTQQEDSAVYLCASSTIAGGYVGELFFGEGSRLTVL.